These 3 T cell receptor beta chains originate from one sample sequenced in a study of blood T cells in healthy people across ages. The authors ran a second PCR of roughly 6 to 12 cycles using a sample-barcoded 5' primer and a J-beta primer mix. TCRdb used MiXCR to reprocess the 5' RACE reads, holding one entry per CDR3 protein. The sample lists 730,000 or so distinct CDR3 sequences, approximately 39% occurring once. Material: blood. The receptor source for this set is a woman aged 55-75 years in good health.

The chain employs TRBV7-9 and TRBJ2-7; unclear D gene. Trimming took 5 bases from V and 6 from J, leaving 11 bases between them. The CDR3 is made up of 12 amino acids. The germline V gene encodes CDR1 SEHNR and CDR2 FQNEAQ (reference sequence). In nucleotides, the CDR3 is TGTGCCAGCAGCCCTCAAGCGAGCGAGCAGTACTTC. Amino acids: CASSPQASEQYF. Full variable domain (remainder filled in from reference TRBV7-9 and TRBJ2-7): DTGVSQNPRHKITKRGQNVTFRCDPISEHNRLYWYRQTLGQGPEFLTYFQNEAQLEKSRLLSDRFSAERPKGSFSTLEIQRTEQGDSAMYLCASSPQASEQYFGPGTRLTVT.

This chain joins TRBV28 and TRBJ1-2, with 8 positions matching TRBD1. This CDR3 comprises 16 residues. CDR1 is MDHEN, CDR2 SYDVKM, per germline. Losses at the gene ends were 4 bases for V and 3 bases for J; bases not matched to a gene: 10. CDR3 DNA sequence: TGTGCCAGCAGTTATACAGGGGGGATTGCGGACTATGGCTACACCTTC. It translates to CASSYTGGIADYGYTF.

V is TRBV4-3 and J is TRBJ1-1; D not certain. CDR3 length: 15 amino acids. Trimming took off 0 bases at V and 6 bases at J, with 14 bases between the two ends. CDR1 LGHNA and CDR2 YSLEER come from the germline V gene. CDR3 region: CASSQDPVVQAEAFF. The CDR3 DNA sequence: TGCGCCAGCAGCCAAGATCCTGTTGTTCAAGCTGAAGCTTTCTTT.